The 19 T cell receptor beta chains reported below all come from one sample, sequenced in a study of cytomegalovirus exposure and HLA in healthy donors (dated by TCRdb to 2016 to 2017). Library construction relied on the immunoSEQ multiplex PCR assay. For the multiplex PCR, a mixture combining 60 forward primers for TCR Vbeta segments and 13 reverse primers for TCR Jbeta segments was used. TCRdb provides this immuneACCESS table in a form limited to in-frame rearrangements. Some clones are lacking; in checked studies, under half of them reflect an unresolved V gene, and why the rest are absent is not known. The sample table records about 43,000 clones; 50% to 75% of these occur just once. The biggest ten clones account for roughly 8.9% of the sample. Material: PBMCs. The source is a human donor in good health.

This clone was recorded once. The chain employs TRBV7-8 and TRBJ2-2, with D maybe TRBD1 (6 bases). Germline lookup yields CDR1 SGHVS and CDR2 FQNEAQ. This CDR3 is 13 amino acids long. V gave up 5 bases and J gave up 6 bases, with 10 bases separating them. CDR3 loop: CASSRQGSGELFF. Written as DNA, the CDR3 is TGTGCCAGCAGCCGGCAGGGGTCCGGGGAGCTGTTTTTT.

The chain joins TRBV9 to TRBJ1-1; 12 nucleotides match TRBD1. The CDR3 extends over 15 amino acids. From germline, CDR1 is SGDLS and CDR2 YYNGEE. Unmatched junction bases numbered 9, after V lost 0 bases and J lost 12 bases. The CDR3 DNA reads TGTGCCAGCAGCGTAGACGTCGCGGGGACAGGGGGCTCTTTCTTT. It codes for CASSVDVAGTGGSFF.

This chain connects TRBV5-8 to TRBJ2-7; D not resolved. Germline V gene lookup returns CDR1 SGHTS and CDR2 YDEGEE. The CDR3 is made up of 13 amino acids. V lost 2 bases to trimming and J lost 2 bases, with 8 bases between them. For the CDR3, the DNA is TGTGCCAGCAGCTTTACAGAAGCCTACGAGCAGTACTTC. Encoded protein: CASSFTEAYEQYF.

The chain is built from TRBV7-8 and TRBJ2-1, with D perhaps TRBD2 (7 bases). Deletions cut 1 base from V and 10 bases from J, with 14 bases between. CDR3 length equals 14 residues. Germline values: CDR1 SGHVS, CDR2 FQNEAQ. The CDR3 coding sequence is TGTGCCAGCAGCTTAGTCCATGGCGGGGGCGAGCAGTTCTTC. This encodes CASSLVHGGGEQFF.

This clone has only a few counts. The chain is built from TRBV7-2 and TRBJ1-2, with 10 bases aligning to TRBD1. The V and J ends lost 5 bases and 13 bases, in that order; junction bases with no gene match: 16. Germline CDR1 and CDR2: SGHTA and FQGNSA. CDR3 size: 15 residues. In DNA form, the CDR3 reads TGTGCCAGCAGCCCAGCCGCCGGGGACAGGGGAGGGGTCACCTTC. Protein sequence: CASSPAAGDRGGVTF.

This clone was seen more than once but under ten times. This sequence joins TRBV7-8 and TRBJ1-5; 7 bases line up with TRBD1. From germline, CDR1 is SGHVS and CDR2 FQNEAQ. V gave up 3 bases and J gave up 2 bases; unmatched junction bases: 7. This CDR3 has 16 residues. This CDR3 is CASSFDRVGRNQPQHF. The CDR3 region has the DNA TGTGCCAGCAGCTTTGACAGGGTTGGGCGCAATCAGCCCCAGCATTTT. The whole variable domain, filled in from reference TRBV7-8 and TRBJ1-5, reads GAGVSQSPRYKVAKRGQDVALRCDPISGHVSLFWYQQALGQGPEFLTYFQNEAQLDKSGLPSDRFFAERPEGSVSTLKIQRTQQEDSAVYLCASSFDRVGRNQPQHFGDGTRLSIL.

The chain joins TRBV7-2 to TRBJ2-7, with TRBD1 identical over 9 bases. Germline V gene lookup returns CDR1 SGHTA and CDR2 FQGNSA. This CDR3 spans 14 amino acids. V gave up 4 bases and J gave up 4 bases; unmatched junction bases: 5. CDR3 coding DNA: TGTGCCAGCAGCTGGGACAGGGTGGCGTACGAGCAGTACTTC. Its translation is CASSWDRVAYEQYF. The full variable domain, completed using reference TRBV7-2 and TRBJ2-7, is GAGVSQSPSNKVTEKGKDVELRCDPISGHTALYWYRQSLGQGLEFLIYFQGNSAPDKSGLPSDRFSAERTGGSVSTLTIQRTQQEDSAVYLCASSWDRVAYEQYFGPGTRLTVT.

CDR3 loop: CASSEFQGLNTEAFF. The CDR3, as DNA: TGTGCCAGCAGTGAATTCCAGGGCTTAAACACTGAAGCTTTCTTT. The V gene is TRBV25-1, the J gene TRBJ1-1; D possibly corresponds to TRBD1 (5 bases). This CDR3 is 15 amino acids long. Looked up from germline, CDR1 is MGHDK and CDR2 is SYGVNS. Trimming removed 1 base at V and 2 bases at J, with 11 bases between.

V is TRBV9 and J is TRBJ1-1, with 7 nucleotides matching TRBD1. CDR1 and CDR2 from the germline V gene are SGDLS and YYNGEE. With 4 bases clipped from V and 1 base from J, the junction kept 4 bases outside the gene matches. CDR3 length: 14 amino acids. The CDR3 protein is CASSLDRRNTEAFF. The CDR3, as DNA: TGTGCCAGCAGCTTGGACAGGCGGAACACTGAAGCTTTCTTT.

This clone has a handful of counts. The chain joins TRBV9 to TRBJ1-4; D is unclear. CDR1 and CDR2 from the germline V gene are SGDLS and YYNGEE. CDR3 size: 15 residues. V was shortened by 3 bases and J by 0 bases, with 9 bases between the two germline ends. The CDR3 is CASSGGLATNEKLFF. CDR3 DNA: TGTGCCAGCAGCGGAGGACTGGCAACTAATGAAAAACTGTTTTTT.

J is TRBJ1-2 and V is TRBV19, with D perhaps matching TRBD1 (6 bases). Per germline, CDR1 LNHDA and CDR2 SQIVND (reference sequence). The germline V and J ends were trimmed by 8 bases and 8 bases, with 21 bases remaining between them. This CDR3 has 14 residues. The CDR3, as DNA: TGTGCCAGTTCCCTAATACAGGGTAAGGGCGGCTACACCTTC. It specifies CASSLIQGKGGYTF. Full variable domain (rest looked up from reference TRBV19 and TRBJ1-2): DGGITQSPKYLFRKEGQNVTLSCEQNLNHDAMYWYRQDPGQGLRLIYYSQIVNDFQKGDIAEGYSVSREKKESFPLTVTSAQKNPTAFYLCASSLIQGKGGYTFGSGTRLTVV.

The chain recombines TRBV7-6 with TRBJ2-7; D is uncertain. Per germline, CDR1 SGHVS and CDR2 FNYEAQ. With 5 bases removed from V and 6 bases from J, the gap between germline ends came to 8 bases. The CDR3 consists of 11 residues. CDR3 residues: CASSRSGEQYF. CDR3 in DNA: TGTGCCAGCAGCAGGAGTGGCGAGCAGTACTTC.

The chain links TRBV20-1 to TRBJ1-2, with a weak D call TRBD1 (5 bases). Germline V gene sequence: CDR1 DFQATT, CDR2 SNEGSKA (reference sequence). The ends were cut back, 6 bases at V and 4 bases at J, with 9 bases in the middle. The length of the CDR3 is 11 residues. The CDR3 protein is CSATGPYGYTF. The DNA of the CDR3 is TGCAGTGCAACAGGACCCTATGGCTACACCTTC.

This clone came up once. The CDR3 nucleotides are TGTGCCAGCAGGCCAGGGGATCAGGGTCTAGATACGCAGTATTTT. Amino acids: CASRPGDQGLDTQYF. The chain uses TRBV6-6 and TRBJ2-3, with D tentatively TRBD1 (6 bases). The CDR3 runs 15 residues. CDR1 MNHNY and CDR2 SVGAGI come from the germline V gene (reference sequence). The V gene lost 6 bases and the J gene lost 5 bases, with 18 bases spanning the gap.

The chain recombines TRBV7-9 with TRBJ1-2; tentatively, D is TRBD1 (5 bases). Between the trimmed V and J ends, which lost 6 bases and 5 bases, there was a span of 16 bases. The germline CDR1 and CDR2 sequences are SEHNR and FQNEAQ (reference sequence). The CDR3 consists of 14 residues. CDR3 residues: CASSSIPGQYGYTF. The CDR3 DNA reads as TGTGCCAGCAGTTCGATCCCAGGGCAATATGGCTACACCTTC. Using reference TRBV7-9 and TRBJ1-2 for the parts outside the CDR3, the full variable domain is DTGVSQNPRHKITKRGQNVTFRCDPISEHNRLYWYRQTLGQGPEFLTYFQNEAQLEKSRLLSDRFSAERPKGSFSTLEIQRTEQGDSAMYLCASSSIPGQYGYTFGSGTRLTVV.

J is TRBJ1-2 and V is TRBV21-1; the table's D call, TRBD1, has no DNA check behind it. TRBV21-1 is assigned pseudogene status. This CDR3 has 17 residues. The CDR3 here is CASSVTPGTDPSRGYTF. In nucleotides, the CDR3 is TGTGCCAGCAGCGTAACCCCCGGGACAGATCCTTCGAGGGGCTACACCTTC.

The chain uses TRBV15 and TRBJ1-1; D not certain. The CDR3 has 14 amino acids. V was shortened by 1 base and J by 6 bases, with 12 bases between the two germline ends. CDR1 and CDR2 (germline): LNHNV, YYDKDF (reference sequence). The CDR3 reads CATSRVWSGAEAFF. The CDR3 nucleotides read TGTGCCACCAGCAGAGTATGGAGTGGTGCTGAAGCTTTCTTT. The complete variable domain, with remaining parts taken from reference TRBV15 and TRBJ1-1, reads DAMVIQNPRYQVTQFGKPVTLSCSQTLNHNVMYWYQQKSSQAPKLLFHYYDKDFNNEADTPDNFQSRRPNTSFCFLDIRSPGLGDTAMYLCATSRVWSGAEAFFGQGTRLTVV.

The chain uses TRBV28 and TRBJ2-3; 9 bases are a match to TRBD1. The CDR3 is 14 residues long. The germline V gene encodes CDR1 MDHEN and CDR2 SYDVKM. V lost 10 bases to trimming and J lost 6 bases; unmatched junction nucleotides: 11. The CDR3 is CATLLTGGVDTQYF. The CDR3 nucleotides read TGTGCCACCTTGTTGACAGGGGGTGTGGATACGCAGTATTTT.

The rearrangement joins TRBV6-6 to TRBJ1-5, with a tentative D call TRBD1 (6 bases). Per the germline V gene, CDR1 is MNHNY and CDR2 is SVGAGI (reference sequence). The CDR3 runs to 14 residues. V was pared by 6 bases and J by 5 bases, with 14 bases between. CDR3 loop: CASRLQGGDQPQHF. CDR3 in DNA: TGTGCCAGCAGGTTACAGGGAGGGGATCAGCCCCAGCATTTT.